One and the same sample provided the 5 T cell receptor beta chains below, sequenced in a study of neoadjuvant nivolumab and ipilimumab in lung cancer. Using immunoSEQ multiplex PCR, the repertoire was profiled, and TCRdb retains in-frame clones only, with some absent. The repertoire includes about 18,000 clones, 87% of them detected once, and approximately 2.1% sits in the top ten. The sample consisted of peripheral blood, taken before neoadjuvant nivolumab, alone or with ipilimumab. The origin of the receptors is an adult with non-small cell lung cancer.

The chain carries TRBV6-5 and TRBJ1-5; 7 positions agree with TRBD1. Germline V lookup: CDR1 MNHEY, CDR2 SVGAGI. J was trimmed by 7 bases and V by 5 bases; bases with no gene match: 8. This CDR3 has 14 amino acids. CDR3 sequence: CASSGTGAGQPQHF. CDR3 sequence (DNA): TGTGCCAGCAGTGGAACAGGGGCCGGCCAGCCCCAGCATTTT.

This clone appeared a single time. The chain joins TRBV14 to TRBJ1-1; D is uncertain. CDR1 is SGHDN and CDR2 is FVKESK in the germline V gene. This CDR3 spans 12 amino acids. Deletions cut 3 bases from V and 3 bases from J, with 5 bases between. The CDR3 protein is CASSQGYTEAFF. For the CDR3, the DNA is TGTGCCAGCAGCCAGGGGTACACTGAAGCTTTCTTT.

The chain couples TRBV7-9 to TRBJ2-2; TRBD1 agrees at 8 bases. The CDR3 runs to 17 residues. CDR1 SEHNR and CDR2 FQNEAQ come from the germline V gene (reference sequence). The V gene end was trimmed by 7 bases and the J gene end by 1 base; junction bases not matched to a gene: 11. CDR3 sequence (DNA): TGTGCCAGCAACGCCAGGGGGCCCCAACAGAACACCGGGGAGCTGTTTTTT. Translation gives CASNARGPQQNTGELFF. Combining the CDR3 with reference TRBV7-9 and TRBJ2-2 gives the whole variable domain DTGVSQNPRHKITKRGQNVTFRCDPISEHNRLYWYRQTLGQGPEFLTYFQNEAQLEKSRLLSDRFSAERPKGSFSTLEIQRTEQGDSAMYLCASNARGPQQNTGELFFGEGSRLTVL.

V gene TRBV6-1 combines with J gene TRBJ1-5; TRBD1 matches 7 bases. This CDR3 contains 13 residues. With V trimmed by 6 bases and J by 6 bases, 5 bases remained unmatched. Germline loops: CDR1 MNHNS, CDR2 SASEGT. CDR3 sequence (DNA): TGTGCCAGCAGAAACAGGGGAGGTCAGCCCCAGCATTTT. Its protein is CASRNRGGQPQHF.

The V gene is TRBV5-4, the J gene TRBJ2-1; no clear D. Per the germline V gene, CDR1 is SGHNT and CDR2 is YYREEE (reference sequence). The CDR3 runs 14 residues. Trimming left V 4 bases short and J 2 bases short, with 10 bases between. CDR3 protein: CASSPGRTYNEQFF. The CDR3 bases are TGTGCCAGCAGCCCTGGTAGGACCTACAATGAGCAGTTCTTC.